Included here is one T cell receptor beta chain sequence, with context. Its target is unknown. In each case, RNA was isolated and then reverse transcribed into cDNA as the sequencing template. Data came from immunoSEQ multiplex PCR; TCRdb stores just in-frame clones and leaves some out. The sample records about 210,000 clones, under 60% being singletons. Treatment here: oral pan-JAK inhibitor, 5-10 mg twice daily. The sorting of PBMCs gave CD4+ and CD8+ T cells. This sample was taken from a study of CD8+ T cells in alopecia areata. The CDR3 is 14 amino acids. V was pared by 6 bases and J by 8 bases, with 19 bases between. Germline loops: CDR1 MNHEY, CDR2 SVGAGI. Regarding the study as a whole: Compared with normal scalp, lesional scalp had higher clonality and more expanded CD8+ clones.

J is TRBJ1-2 and V is TRBV6-5; the D gene is possibly TRBD1 (6 bases). The clonotype originates from a human donor with alopecia areata. The sequences come from CD4+ T cells sorted from blood, collected at week 4, from a patient treated with tofacitinib. CDR3 protein: CASRKPGGGPGYTF. The CDR3 DNA follows: TGTGCCAGCAGAAAACCCGGGGGGGGGCCCGGCTACACCTTC.